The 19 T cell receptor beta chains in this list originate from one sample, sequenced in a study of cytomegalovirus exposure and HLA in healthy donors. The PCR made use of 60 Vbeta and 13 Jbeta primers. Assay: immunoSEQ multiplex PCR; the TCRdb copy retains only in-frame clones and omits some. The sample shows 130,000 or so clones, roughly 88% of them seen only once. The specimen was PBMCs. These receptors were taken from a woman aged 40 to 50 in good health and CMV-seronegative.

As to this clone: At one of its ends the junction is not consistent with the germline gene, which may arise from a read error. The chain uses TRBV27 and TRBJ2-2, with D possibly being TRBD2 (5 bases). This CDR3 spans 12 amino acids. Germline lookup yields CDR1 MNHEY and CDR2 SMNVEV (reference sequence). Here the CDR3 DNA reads TGTGCCGGCAGACGCGGGCCCGGGGAGCTGTTTTTT. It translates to CAGRRGPGELFF.

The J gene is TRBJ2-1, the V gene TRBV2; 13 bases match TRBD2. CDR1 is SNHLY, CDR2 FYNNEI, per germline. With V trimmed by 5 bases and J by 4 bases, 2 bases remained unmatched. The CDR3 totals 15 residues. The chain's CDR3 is CASSWTSGGYNEQFF. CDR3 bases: TGTGCCAGCAGTTGGACTAGCGGGGGTTACAATGAGCAGTTCTTC. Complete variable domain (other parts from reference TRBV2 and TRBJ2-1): EPEVTQTPSHQVTQMGQEVILRCVPISNHLYFYWYRQILGQKVEFLVSFYNNEISEKSEIFDDQFSVERPDGSNFTLKIRSTKLEDSAMYFCASSWTSGGYNEQFFGPGTRLTVL.

This CDR3 is CASSELPGTSLYNEQFF. CDR3 in DNA: TGTGCCAGCAGTGAATTACCCGGGACTAGTTTGTACAATGAGCAGTTCTTC. The chain links TRBV25-1 to TRBJ2-1; 8 nucleotides agree with TRBD2. The CDR3 totals 17 residues. V shed 1 base, J shed 4 bases, and the junction held 9 bases outside the gene matches. Germline-derived CDR1 and CDR2 are MGHDK and SYGVNS.

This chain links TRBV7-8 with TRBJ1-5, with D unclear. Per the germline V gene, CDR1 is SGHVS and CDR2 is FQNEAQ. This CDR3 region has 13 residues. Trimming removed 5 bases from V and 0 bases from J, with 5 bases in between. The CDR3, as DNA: TGTGCCAGCAGCCCCCTTAGCAATCAGCCCCAGCATTTT. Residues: CASSPLSNQPQHF.

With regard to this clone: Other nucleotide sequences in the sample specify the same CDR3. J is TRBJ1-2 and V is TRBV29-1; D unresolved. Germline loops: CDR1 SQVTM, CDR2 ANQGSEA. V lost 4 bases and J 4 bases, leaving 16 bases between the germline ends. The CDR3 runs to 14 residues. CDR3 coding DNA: TGCAGCGTTGCGCCAGAGGCCCCCGTCTATGGCTACACCTTC. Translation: CSVAPEAPVYGYTF. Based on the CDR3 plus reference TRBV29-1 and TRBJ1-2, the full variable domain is SAVISQKPSRDICQRGTSLTIQCQVDSQVTMMFWYRQQPGQSLTLIATANQGSEATYESGFVIDKFPISRPNLTFSTLTVSNMSPEDSSIYLCSVAPEAPVYGYTFGSGTRLTVV.

The chain's CDR3 is CASTFMNEQFF. The CDR3 bases are TGTGCCAGCACCTTTATGAATGAGCAGTTCTTC. The V gene is TRBV7-9, the J gene TRBJ2-1; D remains unclear. The germline V gene encodes CDR1 SEHNR and CDR2 FQNEAQ (reference sequence). The CDR3 has 11 amino acids. V lost 7 bases, J lost 7 bases, and 8 bases lay in between.

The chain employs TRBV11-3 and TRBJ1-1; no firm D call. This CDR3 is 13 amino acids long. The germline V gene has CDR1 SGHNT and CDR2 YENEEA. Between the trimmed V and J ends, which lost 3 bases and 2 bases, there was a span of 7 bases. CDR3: CASSFRGNTEAFF. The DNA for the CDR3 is TGTGCCAGCAGCTTTCGGGGAAACACTGAAGCTTTCTTT.

The CDR3 sequence is CASSLAGGGADYGYTF. CDR3 coding DNA: TGCGCCAGCAGCTTGGCTGGGGGGGGCGCGGACTATGGCTACACCTTC. This sequence joins TRBV5-1 and TRBJ1-2; maybe TRBD1 (6 bases). This CDR3 has 16 residues. Trimming pared 0 bases from V and 3 bases from J, leaving 15 bases between. Germline-derived CDR1 and CDR2 are SGHRS and YFSETQ.

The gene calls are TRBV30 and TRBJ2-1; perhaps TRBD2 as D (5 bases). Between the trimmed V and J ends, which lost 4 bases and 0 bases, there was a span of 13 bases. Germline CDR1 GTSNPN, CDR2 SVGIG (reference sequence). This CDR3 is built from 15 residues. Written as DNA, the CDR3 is TGTGCCTGGATTCATCGGGGAAGCTCCTACAATGAGCAGTTCTTC. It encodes CAWIHRGSSYNEQFF. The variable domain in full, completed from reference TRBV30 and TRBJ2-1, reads SQTIHQWPATLVQPVGSPLSLECTVEGTSNPNLYWYRQAAGRGLQLLFYSVGIGQISSEVPQNLSASRPQDRQFILSSKKLLLSDSGFYLCAWIHRGSSYNEQFFGPGTRLTVL.

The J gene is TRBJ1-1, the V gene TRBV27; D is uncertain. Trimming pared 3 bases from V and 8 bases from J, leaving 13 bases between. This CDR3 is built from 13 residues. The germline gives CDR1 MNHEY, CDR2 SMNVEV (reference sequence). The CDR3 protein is CASSFSGVGEAFF. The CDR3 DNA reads TGTGCCAGCAGTTTCTCCGGGGTCGGGGAAGCTTTCTTT.

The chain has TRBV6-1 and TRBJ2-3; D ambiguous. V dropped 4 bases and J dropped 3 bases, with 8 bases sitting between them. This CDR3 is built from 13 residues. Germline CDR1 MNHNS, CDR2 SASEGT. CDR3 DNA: TGTGCCAGCAGTGGATTGAGGACAGATACGCAGTATTTT. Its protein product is CASSGLRTDTQYF.

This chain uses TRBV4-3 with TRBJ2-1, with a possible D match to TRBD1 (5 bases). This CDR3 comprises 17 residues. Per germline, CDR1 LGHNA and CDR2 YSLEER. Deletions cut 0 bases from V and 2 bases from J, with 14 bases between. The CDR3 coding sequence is TGCGCCAGCAGCCAAGATCCTCTGGCCAGGGCCTACAATGAGCAGTTCTTC. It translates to CASSQDPLARAYNEQFF.

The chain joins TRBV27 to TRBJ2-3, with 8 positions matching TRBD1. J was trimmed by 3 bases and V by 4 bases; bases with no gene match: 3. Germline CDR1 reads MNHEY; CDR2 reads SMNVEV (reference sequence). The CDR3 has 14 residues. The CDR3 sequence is CASSSNRGTDTQYF. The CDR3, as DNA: TGTGCCAGCAGTTCGAACAGGGGGACAGATACGCAGTATTTT.

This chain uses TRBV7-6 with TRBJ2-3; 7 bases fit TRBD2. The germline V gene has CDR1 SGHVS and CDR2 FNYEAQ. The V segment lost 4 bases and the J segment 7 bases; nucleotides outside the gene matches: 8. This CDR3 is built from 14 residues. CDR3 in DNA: TGTGCCAGCAGCTCAGGACTAGACGCCAATACGCAGTATTTT. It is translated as CASSSGLDANTQYF.

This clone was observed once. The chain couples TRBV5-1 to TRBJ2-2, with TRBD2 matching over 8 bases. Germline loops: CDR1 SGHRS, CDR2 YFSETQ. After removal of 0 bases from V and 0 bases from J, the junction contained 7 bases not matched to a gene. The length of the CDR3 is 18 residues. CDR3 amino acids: CASSLVGRAGANTGELFF. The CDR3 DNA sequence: TGCGCCAGCAGCTTGGTTGGGCGAGCGGGGGCGAACACCGGGGAGCTGTTTTTT.

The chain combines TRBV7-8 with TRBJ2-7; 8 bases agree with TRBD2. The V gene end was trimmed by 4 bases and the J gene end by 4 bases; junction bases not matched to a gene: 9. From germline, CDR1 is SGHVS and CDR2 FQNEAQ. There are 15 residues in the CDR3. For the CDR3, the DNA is TGTGCCAGCAGCTCGGTGGCGGGAGGTCGGTACGAGCAGTACTTC. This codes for CASSSVAGGRYEQYF.

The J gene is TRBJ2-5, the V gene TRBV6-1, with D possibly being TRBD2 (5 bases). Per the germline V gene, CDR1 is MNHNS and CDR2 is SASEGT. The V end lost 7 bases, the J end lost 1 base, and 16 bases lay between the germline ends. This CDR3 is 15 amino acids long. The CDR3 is CASTLGRVLQETQYF. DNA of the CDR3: TGTGCCAGCACCCTTGGGCGGGTTCTCCAAGAGACCCAGTACTTC.

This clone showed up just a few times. This CDR3 reads CASSDSQKNYGYTF. The CDR3 DNA is TGTGCCAGCAGTGACTCACAGAAAAACTATGGCTACACCTTC. The rearrangement uses TRBV25-1 and TRBJ1-2; D call uncertain. CDR1 is MGHDK, CDR2 SYGVNS, per germline. Trimming cost V 3 bases and J 2 bases, with 10 bases left between them. The CDR3 spans 14 residues.

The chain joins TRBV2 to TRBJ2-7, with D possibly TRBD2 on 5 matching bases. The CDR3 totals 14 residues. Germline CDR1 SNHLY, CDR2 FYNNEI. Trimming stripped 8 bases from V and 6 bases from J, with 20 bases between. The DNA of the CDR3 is TGTGCCAGCTCTGGAAGGCAGGACTTCCCCGAGCAGTACTTC. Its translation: CASSGRQDFPEQYF.